This TCR beta chain was profiled in a study of blood T cell repertoires in COVID-19 (dated by TCRdb to the early 2020s). For the study in its entirety: Collaborator samples came from the United States, Italy and Spain and covered acute and convalescent phases of COVID-19. The prospective study material was composed of cDNA or gDNA derived from T cells, B-cell-depleted T cells, or PBMCs. Deeply sampled blood TCRbeta repertoires from subjects exposed to, actively infected with, or recovered from COVID-19 were included in the dataset. A freely available public database, intended as a resource for researchers studying the immune response to SARS-CoV-2, is where the repertoires were released. The samples were drawn from the first 160 participants of the ongoing ImmuneRACE study and from 950 to 1,500 subjects provided by 6 global collaborators. A de-identified subject ID, COVID-19 status, age in years and sex were almost always included in the sample metadata. HLA class I and class II types, where available, came from metadata supplied by the sample provider rather than from assay-based typing.

Collaborating institutions collected whole blood in K2EDTA tubes following their own protocols. For TCRbeta analysis, collaborators shipped samples in one of three forms: frozen whole blood, isolated PBMCs, or DNA extracted from either of those sample types. TCRbeta CDR3 regions were amplified from genomic DNA by means of the immunoSEQ Assay, a bias-controlled multiplex PCR. From the authors' description of their analysis: The number of nucleated cells in each sample was estimated from the amplification of reference gene primers within the assay. To quantify the absolute abundance of each unique TCRbeta CDR3 rearrangement, sequence reads were collapsed and filtered. Productive Simpson clonality was computed per sample as the square root of Simpson's diversity index over productive rearrangements. Sourced from immuneACCESS, this table was stored by TCRdb with only in-frame sequences that have V and J called. A share of the clones is absent; for the studies checked, an unresolved V gene accounts for under half, and the remainder has no known explanation. That table is the source of V, J and clone size, and D and trimming were worked out from the DNA. This sample has around 190,000 clones in its table, and roughly 85% of those were observed once. The ten most abundant clones make up about 5% of the sample.

Details on this clone: Its cognate antigen has yet to be identified. Per-base qualities were not stored, and no clone one base away is much larger.

Here is what the overall study found, with its caveats: The quantity of clinical and demographic metadata differed by source and by participant and was supplied without curation.

The TCR comes from a woman older than 75 with acute or convalescent COVID-19. The sequenced sample consisted of peripheral blood.

In nucleotide form, the sequence is TGCGCCAGCAGCTTGGTGGCGGGAGCCAACACCGGGGAGCTGTTTTTT. The translation is CASSLVAGANTGELFF. Here the chain combines TRBV5-1 and TRBJ2-2, with 7 bases matching TRBD2. Taken from the germline V gene, the CDR1 and CDR2 loops are SGHRS and YFSETQ. V loses 0 bases at its end and J loses 2 bases; junction bases beyond the gene matches: 4. The CDR3 runs 16 residues from the cysteine to the phenylalanine. The DNA shown is the 48-base CDR3, in frame from base 1.